This T cell receptor (beta chain) was captured by sequencing in a study of T cell responses to AZD1222 COVID-19 vaccine. As to this clone: The antigen is undetermined.

Libraries were prepared by immunoSEQ multiplex PCR; TCRdb keeps only in-frame clonotypes and omits some of them. The repertoire has more than 85,000 clones, about nine tenths of them found once; the top ten carry about 8.3%. Study-wide findings and caveats: Clonal diversity may have been underestimated, and the donors were mostly white British, with more females than males.

The germline gives CDR1 MNHEY, CDR2 SVGAGI. V was clipped by 5 bases and J by 7 bases, with 12 bases between them. The CDR3 is 13 amino acids. The input for sequencing was peripheral blood, taken on day 0 of AZD1222 vaccination. The rearrangement links TRBV6-5 to TRBJ1-5; no definite D call. This TCR was recovered from an adult in good health. CDR3 in DNA: TGTGCCAGCAGTCCCTCCAGGCACCAGCCCCAGCATTTT. Translation: CASSPSRHQPQHF.